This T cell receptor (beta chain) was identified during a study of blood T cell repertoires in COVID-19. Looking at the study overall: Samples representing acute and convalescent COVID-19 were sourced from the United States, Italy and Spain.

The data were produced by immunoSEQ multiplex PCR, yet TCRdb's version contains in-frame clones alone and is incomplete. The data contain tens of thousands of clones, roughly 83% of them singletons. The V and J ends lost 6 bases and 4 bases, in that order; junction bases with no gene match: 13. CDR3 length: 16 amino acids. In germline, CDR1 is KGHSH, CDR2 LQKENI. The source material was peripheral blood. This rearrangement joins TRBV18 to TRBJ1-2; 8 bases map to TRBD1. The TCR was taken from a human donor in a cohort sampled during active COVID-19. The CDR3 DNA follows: TGTGCCAGCTCCCAACAAGGGACAGGCCTCCCCTATGGCTACACCTTC. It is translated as CASSQQGTGLPYGYTF.